Following are 5 T cell receptor beta chains from one sample sequenced in a study of CD8+ T cells in alopecia areata. cDNA prepared by RNA extraction and subsequent reverse transcription served as the template for sequencing. Measured with immunoSEQ multiplex PCR; TCRdb has only the in-frame clones, and not every one. This table holds around 170,000 clones, approximately 50% found once. Indicated treatment: oral pan-JAK inhibitor, 5-10 mg twice daily. Specimen: CD8+ T cells sorted from blood, collected at week 52, from a patient treated with tofacitinib. These receptors were collected from a human donor with alopecia areata.

CDR3 DNA: TGTGCCAGCAGCCCAACGGGGGGGCCGTGGAATGAGCAGTTCTTC. Translated, it gives CASSPTGGPWNEQFF. The rearrangement links TRBV11-2 to TRBJ2-1; 8 positions agree with TRBD2. The trim removed 5 bases at V and 7 bases at J, leaving 10 bases unmatched. Germline V gene lookup returns CDR1 SGHAT and CDR2 FQNNGV. The CDR3 is 15 amino acids.

This clone was counted a few times. The chain uses TRBV9 and TRBJ2-5; 7 bases fit TRBD2. Germline V gene lookup returns CDR1 SGDLS and CDR2 YYNGEE. V was clipped by 4 bases and J by 4 bases; unmatched bases: 7. This CDR3 has 14 residues. This CDR3 reads CASSLGLGLETQYF. The DNA of the CDR3 is TGTGCCAGCAGCCTAGGACTAGGGCTAGAGACCCAGTACTTC.

The V call is TRBV13, the J call TRBJ2-7, with 7 bases identical to TRBD1. This CDR3 region has 15 residues. Germline V lookup: CDR1 PRHDT, CDR2 FYEKMQ (reference sequence). With V trimmed by 1 base and J by 6 bases, 9 bases remained unmatched. CDR3 loop: CASSLVGEGGREQYF. The CDR3 DNA is TGTGCCAGCAGCTTAGTGGGGGAAGGGGGCCGCGAGCAGTACTTC.

This clone was detected only a few times. The chain is built from TRBV29-1 and TRBJ2-3; no clear D gene. CDR3 length: 14 residues. The V gene lost 1 base and the J gene lost 4 bases, with 12 bases spanning the gap. Germline CDR1 is SQVTM and CDR2 is ANQGSEA. The CDR3 bases are TGCAGCGTTGAAGGGGGTTTAAAGGCAGATACGCAGTATTTT. Translating gives CSVEGGLKADTQYF.

The chain joins TRBV11-2 to TRBJ2-1, with 11 bases aligning to TRBD2. J gave up 4 bases and V 1 base, and 3 bases lay outside the gene matches. The CDR3 is made up of 16 amino acids. Germline V gene lookup returns CDR1 SGHAT and CDR2 FQNNGV. CDR3 region: CASSLGGLAEYNEQFF. The CDR3 DNA follows: TGTGCCAGCAGCTTAGGGGGACTAGCGGAATACAATGAGCAGTTCTTC.